The present entry profiles one T cell receptor (beta chain) with its context. What it recognizes is unknown. MiXCR, run by TCRdb on the 5' RACE reads, gives a single entry per CDR3 protein. Among 40,000 to 55,000 distinct CDR3 sequences, approximately 15% were seen once, and the ten largest hold 55% to 60%. The data were taken from a study of spatial heterogeneity in lung cancer. Across the whole study: Sequence detection consistently recorded a greater number of beta-chain than alpha-chain sequences. For the average unique TCR and UMI combination, more than eight occurrences appeared in raw reads. Study-level results: Ubiquitous expanded tumor TCRs appeared in blood more at resection than follow-up.

Time point meaning: sample taken at primary tumor resection. Unsorted tumor, nontumor lung tissue or cryopreserved PBMC supplied the whole RNA. A total of around 67 untreated early-stage non-small cell lung cancer patients served as donors. The CDR3 length is 14 residues. V was pared by 5 bases and J by 8 bases, with 13 bases between. The specimen was PBMCs, collected at surgery. The source of this sequence is a male donor with early-stage non-small cell lung cancer. The genes are TRBV12-3 or TRBV12-4 and TRBJ1-6, with D perhaps TRBD1 (6 bases). CDR3 region: CASSEGDLDSPLHF. The CDR3 region has the DNA TGTGCCAGCAGTGAGGGGGACTTGGATTCACCCCTCCACTTT.